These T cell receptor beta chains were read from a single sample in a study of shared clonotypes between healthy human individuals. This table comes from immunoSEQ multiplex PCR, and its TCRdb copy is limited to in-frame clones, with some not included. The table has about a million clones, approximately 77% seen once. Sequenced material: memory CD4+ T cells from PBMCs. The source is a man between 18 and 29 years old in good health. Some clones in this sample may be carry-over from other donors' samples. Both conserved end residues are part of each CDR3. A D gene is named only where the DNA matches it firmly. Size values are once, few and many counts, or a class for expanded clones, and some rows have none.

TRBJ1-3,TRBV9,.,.,TGTGCCAGCAGCCCACCCCAAGGGTACGGAAACACCATATATTTT,CASSPPQGYGNTIYF
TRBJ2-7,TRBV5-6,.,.,TGTGCCAGCAGCTCCCCTGTCGGCTCCTACGAGCAGTACTTC,CASSSPVGSYEQYF
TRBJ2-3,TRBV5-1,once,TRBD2,TGCGCCAGCAGCTTTGAGACTAGCGGCAGTACAGATACGCAGTATTTT,CASSFETSGSTDTQYF
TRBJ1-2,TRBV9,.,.,TGTGCCAGCAGCGAAGGGGCGGTCCCCTATGGCTACACCTTC,CASSEGAVPYGYTF
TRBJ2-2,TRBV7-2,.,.,TGTGCCAGCAGCTTAAATTCGATCGTAGGGGACACCGGGGAGCTGTTTTTT,CASSLNSIVGDTGELFF
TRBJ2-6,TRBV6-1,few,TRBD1,TGTGCCAGCAGTGGGTGGACAGGGGGCTCTGGGGCCAACGTCCTGACTTTC,CASSGWTGGSGANVLTF
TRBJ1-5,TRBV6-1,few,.,TGTGCCAGCAGTGGGGCAGGGTGGGGGCCGGAGCATTTT,CASSGAGWGPEHF
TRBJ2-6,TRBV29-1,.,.,TGCAGCGTTGAGGAGGGGACTGGGGCCAACGTCCTGACTTTC,CSVEEGTGANVLTF
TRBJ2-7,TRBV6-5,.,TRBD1,TGTGCCAGCAGTCGGGACAGTCTGAGCGAGCAGTACTTC,CASSRDSLSEQYF
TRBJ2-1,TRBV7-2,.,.,TGTGCCAGCAGCCAGGCGGCGGGCTCCTACAATGAGCAGTTCTTC,CASSQAAGSYNEQFF
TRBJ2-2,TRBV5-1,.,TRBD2,TGCGCCAGCAGCCCTGGAACTAGCGGGAGGCCGAACACCGGGGAGCTGTTTTTT,CASSPGTSGRPNTGELFF
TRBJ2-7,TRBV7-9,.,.,TGTGCCAGCAGCTTAGGCGGGAACGCTTACGAGCAGTACTTC,CASSLGGNAYEQYF
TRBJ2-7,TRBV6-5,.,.,TGTGCCAGCAGGCAGGGTCTCGAGCAGTACTTC,CASRQGLEQYF